A single sample gave rise to the 13 T cell receptor beta chains below, sequenced in a study of blood T cell repertoires in COVID-19. Generated by immunoSEQ multiplex PCR, the TCRdb table keeps only in-frame clones and is missing some. The sample includes over 600,000 clones, 75% to 90% of them seen just once. Material: peripheral blood. These receptors were collected from a woman between 18 and 29 years old with acute or convalescent COVID-19.

About this clone itself: A read error may produce the germline difference seen at one junction end. The chain couples TRBV7-9 to TRBJ2-2; weak D call: TRBD1 (6 bases). Looked up from germline, CDR1 is SEHNR and CDR2 is FQNEAQ (reference sequence). CDR3 length equals 18 residues. CDR3 region: CASTLFPPGTQNTGELFF. The DNA for the CDR3 is TGTGCCAGCACCTTATTCCCTCCCGGGACACAGAACACCGGGGAGCTGTTTTTT.

V is TRBV5-1 and J is TRBJ2-7; D is unresolved. Deletions cut 2 bases from V and 3 bases from J, with 9 bases between. The CDR3 loop spans 13 amino acids. Germline CDR1 is SGHRS and CDR2 is YFSETQ. DNA of the CDR3: TGCGCCAGCAGCTTCTCGCCAGACTACGAGCAGTACTTC. Its protein product is CASSFSPDYEQYF. The entire variable domain, with the rest obtained from reference TRBV5-1 and TRBJ2-7, is as follows: KAGVTQTPRYLIKTRGQQVTLSCSPISGHRSVSWYQQTPGQGLQFLFEYFSETQRNKGNFPGRFSGRQFSNSRSEMNVSTLELGDSALYLCASSFSPDYEQYFGPGTRLTVT.

The rearrangement uses TRBV19 and TRBJ1-5; D is possibly TRBD1 (6 bases). CDR3 size: 15 residues. From germline, CDR1 is LNHDA and CDR2 SQIVND (reference sequence). The ends were cut back, 6 bases at V and 2 bases at J, with 14 bases in the middle. The CDR3 region has the DNA TGTGCCAGTAGACCACAGGGAAGTCGCAATCAGCCCCAGCATTTT. It is translated as CASRPQGSRNQPQHF. The full variable domain, with the rest looked up from reference TRBV19 and TRBJ1-5, is DGGITQSPKYLFRKEGQNVTLSCEQNLNHDAMYWYRQDPGQGLRLIYYSQIVNDFQKGDIAEGYSVSREKKESFPLTVTSAQKNPTAFYLCASRPQGSRNQPQHFGDGTRLSIL.

The chain combines TRBV7-6 with TRBJ2-7; TRBD2 matches at 8 bases. The CDR3 covers 18 residues. V lost 0 bases to trimming and J lost 0 bases; unmatched junction nucleotides: 10. Germline V gene lookup returns CDR1 SGHVS and CDR2 FNYEAQ. This chain's CDR3 is CASSLAVAGFKSSYEQYF. In nucleotides, the CDR3 is TGTGCCAGCAGCTTAGCTGTAGCGGGGTTTAAAAGCTCCTACGAGCAGTACTTC.

V usage is TRBV15 and J usage is TRBJ1-2; D is unresolved. The CDR3 has 14 amino acids. Trimming removed 1 base at V and 4 bases at J, with 10 bases between. Germline V gives CDR1 LNHNV, CDR2 YYDKDF (reference sequence). CDR3 sequence (DNA): TGTGCCACCAGCAGAGGAGGGTCCCGCTATGGCTACACCTTC. Translating gives CATSRGGSRYGYTF.

The chain has TRBV6-5 and TRBJ2-2, with 8 bases identical to TRBD2. Germline trimming cut 5 bases from V and 5 bases from J; bases unmatched to any gene: 7. CDR1 is MNHEY and CDR2 is SVGAGI in the germline V gene. This CDR3 region has 15 residues. DNA for the CDR3: TGTGCCAGCAGTCCCCCGGGGGGGTTGACCGGGGAGCTGTTTTTT. It translates to CASSPPGGLTGELFF.

The V and J genes are TRBV5-1 and TRBJ1-2; 8 bases agree with TRBD1. The V gene's germline CDR1 is SGHRS and CDR2 YFSETQ. The J segment lost 5 bases and the V segment lost 4 bases, leaving 7 bases of the junction unmatched. This CDR3 is 14 amino acids long. As DNA, the CDR3 is TGCGCCAGCAGCCCAAGGACAGGGCGTTATGGCTACACCTTC. Encoded protein: CASSPRTGRYGYTF.

The chain combines TRBV4-1 with TRBJ1-1; 8 nucleotides line up with TRBD1. Losses at the gene ends were 4 bases for V and 6 bases for J; bases not matched to a gene: 1. Germline V CDR1 and CDR2: MGHRA, YSYEKL. The CDR3 is 12 residues long. CDR3 bases: TGCGCCAGCAGCCTGACAGGGGCTGAAGCTTTCTTT. Translation gives CASSLTGAEAFF.

This clone is a singleton in its sample. The rearrangement joins TRBV15 to TRBJ2-7, with no clear D. CDR1 is LNHNV, CDR2 YYDKDF, per germline (reference sequence). This CDR3 is 14 amino acids long. Trimming stripped 0 bases from V and 10 bases from J, with 16 bases between. The CDR3, as DNA: TGTGCCACCAGCAGAGATAAGTCCAAGCTAGGTCAGTACTTC. Translating gives CATSRDKSKLGQYF.

V usage is TRBV5-5 and J usage is TRBJ1-5, with D possibly matching TRBD1 (5 bases). Trimming shortened V by 4 bases and J by 9 bases, and 20 bases separated the two germline ends. Germline V lookup: CDR1 SGHKS, CDR2 YYEKEE (reference sequence). This CDR3 spans 15 amino acids. CDR3 nucleotides: TGTGCCAGCAGCGTTGGACAAATCTTCACAGGGCCCCAGCATTTT. Its translation: CASSVGQIFTGPQHF.

J is TRBJ1-6 and V is TRBV2; tentative D call: TRBD1 (5 bases). The germline CDR1 and CDR2 sequences are SNHLY and FYNNEI. The CDR3 runs to 14 residues. V shed 3 bases and J shed 15 bases, with 18 bases lying between them. CDR3 coding DNA: TGTGCCAGCAGTGACGGGGCGGGGAGTCGAAACCTCCACTTT. Translated, it gives CASSDGAGSRNLHF.

V gene TRBV2 combines with J gene TRBJ1-2; D might be TRBD1 (6 bases). Looked up from germline, CDR1 is SNHLY and CDR2 is FYNNEI. The germline V and J ends were trimmed by 0 bases and 6 bases, with 20 bases remaining between them. This CDR3 is 17 amino acids long. CDR3 loop: CASSEALSGAFGNGYTF. In nucleotides, the CDR3 is TGTGCCAGCAGTGAAGCGCTTTCAGGGGCCTTCGGTAATGGCTACACCTTC. Using reference TRBV2 and TRBJ1-2 for the parts outside the CDR3, the full variable domain is EPEVTQTPSHQVTQMGQEVILRCVPISNHLYFYWYRQILGQKVEFLVSFYNNEISEKSEIFDDQFSVERPDGSNFTLKIRSTKLEDSAMYFCASSEALSGAFGNGYTFGSGTRLTVV.

The J gene is TRBJ1-2, the V gene TRBV29-1; 11 nucleotides align to TRBD1. Germline V gene sequence: CDR1 SQVTM, CDR2 ANQGSEA. The V and J ends lost 7 bases and 4 bases, in that order; junction bases with no gene match: 2. CDR3 length equals 12 residues. In DNA, the CDR3 is TGCAGCGCCGGGACAGGGGGCTATGGCTACACCTTC. It specifies CSAGTGGYGYTF. Supplemented by reference TRBV29-1 and TRBJ1-2, the full variable domain reads SAVISQKPSRDICQRGTSLTIQCQVDSQVTMMFWYRQQPGQSLTLIATANQGSEATYESGFVIDKFPISRPNLTFSTLTVSNMSPEDSSIYLCSAGTGGYGYTFGSGTRLTVV.